The entry below gives a single T cell receptor beta chain sequence along with its context. The data originate from a study of control samples from healthy donors and cancer patients. V was cut by 3 bases and J by 6 bases, with 22 bases left in between. The V gene's germline CDR1 is SGDLS and CDR2 YYNGEE. The CDR3 is made up of 17 amino acids. Sequenced by immunoSEQ multiplex PCR; TCRdb stores in-frame clones only, minus some. Here the sample spans hundreds of thousands of clones, approximately 92% being singletons. The sequence came from a man between 40 and 49 years old with head and neck cancer. The chain employs TRBV9 and TRBJ2-1; D is perhaps TRBD2 (6 bases). Sequenced input: PBMCs. For the CDR3, the DNA is TGTGCCAGCAGCGCCATCCGGGACTCATATCGGGGCAATGAGCAGTTCTTC. Its protein product is CASSAIRDSYRGNEQFF.